This TCR beta chain was captured by sequencing in a study of T cell changes during pregnancy in multiple sclerosis. TCRdb keeps only in-frame clones here, not all; method: immunoSEQ multiplex PCR. The sample has about 40,000 clones; about 91% are singletons. The germline V gene has CDR1 SGHTA and CDR2 FQGNSA. The CDR3 has 14 amino acids. The V end was cut by 1 base, the J end by 1 base, with 7 bases between. This specimen was CD8+ T cells from peripheral blood mononuclear cells, taken before pregnancy. This sequence originates from a female donor with multiple sclerosis, enrolled in a pregnancy study. The chain is built from TRBV7-2 and TRBJ1-1; unclear D gene. The CDR3 loop is CASSLEAGNTEAFF. In DNA form, the CDR3 reads TGTGCCAGCAGCTTAGAGGCAGGGAACACTGAAGCTTTCTTT.